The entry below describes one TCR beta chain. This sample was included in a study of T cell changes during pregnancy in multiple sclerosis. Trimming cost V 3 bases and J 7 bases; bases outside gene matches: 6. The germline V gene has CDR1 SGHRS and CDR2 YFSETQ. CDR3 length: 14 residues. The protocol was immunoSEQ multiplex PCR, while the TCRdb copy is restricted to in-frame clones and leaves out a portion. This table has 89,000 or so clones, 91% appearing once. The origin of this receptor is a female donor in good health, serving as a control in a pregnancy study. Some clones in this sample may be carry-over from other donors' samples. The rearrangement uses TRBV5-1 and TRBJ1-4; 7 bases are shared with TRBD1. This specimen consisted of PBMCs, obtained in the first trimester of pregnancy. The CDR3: CASSSGTESEKLFF. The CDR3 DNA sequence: TGCGCCAGCAGCTCCGGGACAGAAAGTGAAAAACTGTTTTTT.